What follows is one T cell receptor beta chain and its context. The assay was immunoSEQ multiplex PCR, and TCRdb's table has in-frame clones only and misses some. The repertoire includes some 80,000 clones, approximately 86% of them detected once, and approximately 8% sits in the top ten. The data were taken from a study of blood T cell repertoires in COVID-19. The overall study: PBMCs, B-cell-depleted T cells, or T cells provided the cDNA or gDNA that made up the material.

The CDR3 sequence is 17 residues long. Trimming removed 2 bases at V and 2 bases at J, with 18 bases between. Germline CDR1 is MNHNS and CDR2 is SASEGT. Specimen: peripheral blood. This chain uses TRBV6-1 with TRBJ1-2; D uncertain. The TCR was taken from an elderly man with active or convalescent COVID-19. This chain's CDR3 is CASSEWYSLTFNYGYTF. Written as DNA, the CDR3 is TGTGCCAGCAGTGAATGGTACAGTCTTACATTCAACTATGGCTACACCTTC.